This TCR beta chain comes out of a study of blood T cell repertoires in COVID-19. Study information: Samples came from the United States, Italy and Spain, spanning acute and convalescent COVID-19. PBMCs, B-cell-depleted T cells, or T cells were the source of the cDNA or gDNA that made up the material.

Between the trimmed V and J ends, which lost 5 bases and 9 bases, there was a span of 8 bases. The CDR3 has 11 amino acids. As originally analysed: Amplification of reference gene primers was used by the study to estimate nucleated cell counts. Profiling relied on immunoSEQ multiplex PCR, and the TCRdb table lists in-frame clones only, not all of them. V and J calls and clone size come straight from that table; D and trimming were deduced from the DNA. This sample has a few hundred thousand clones, with 88% found just once. The sample holds one count of this clone. The sequence derives from a woman in her forties or fifties with active or convalescent COVID-19. The chain couples TRBV12-3 or TRBV12-4 to TRBJ2-1; a weak D match, TRBD2 (6 bases). Material for sequencing was peripheral blood. Here the CDR3 reads CASSATSEQFF. CDR3 coding DNA: TGTGCCAGCAGTGCGACTAGTGAGCAGTTCTTC.